This TCR beta chain was profiled in a study of OX40 agonist ivuxolimab in advanced cancers. With regard to the full study: Ivuxolimab, which targeted the costimulatory receptor OX40 (CD134), was an agonistic, fully human IgG2 monoclonal antibody. The point of sequencing TCRbeta in the periphery was to test whether ivuxolimab changed TCR sequence diversity and drove clonal T-cell expansion. Partial responses occurred in three dose-escalation patients: two with cutaneous melanoma and one with hepatocellular carcinoma. Prior anti-PD-1, anti-PD-L1 or anti-CTLA-4 therapy was permitted, and checkpoint inhibitors had been received by about two fifths of dose-escalation patients. The paper describes the monotherapy dose-escalation part (N = 52 patients) of the phase I trial of ivuxolimab. Of the roughly 51 dose-escalation patients, hepatocellular carcinoma was present in about 20, melanoma in approximately 15, renal cell carcinoma in 9 and head and neck cancer in 9. The dose-escalation cohort was 82.7% male with a mean age of approximately 59 years, ranging from about 20 to 85. Intravenous ivuxolimab was administered to patients every 2 weeks at six dose levels: 0.01, 0.1, 0.3, 1.5, 3 and 10 mg/kg.

For sequencing of the TCRbeta CDR3 region, genomic DNA was extracted from the sorted cells. TCRbeta CDR3 regions were sequenced using the immunoSEQ Assay. Not all clones reach the TCRdb copy of this immuneACCESS table, which keeps in-frame sequences only. Checked studies attribute under half of the gap to unresolved V genes and leave the rest unexplained. For this sample the table gives tens of thousands of clones, of which 82% were detected only once. The ten largest clones take up more than 6.5% of the sample. CDR1 is given as SGHNT and CDR2 as YYREEE, both from the germline V gene (reference sequence). Germline trimming amounts to 3 bases on V and 2 bases on J, with 3 as the count of junction bases outside the gene matches. From its cysteine to its phenylalanine, the CDR3 spans 15 amino acids. Only the CDR3 portion is preserved as DNA: 45 bases, with reading frame beginning at the first base. Notes on this clone: The clone's antigen remains unknown. Within one base of it there is no much larger clone, and no base qualities were kept.

Broad study findings and their caveats: Low levels of normalized T-cell clonal expansion were also seen in some patients who did not respond. Which antigens the clonally expanded peripheral T cells were specific for was not determined. After ivuxolimab, more expanded clones were found on average in CD8+ T cells than in CD4+ T cells. At doses of 0.1 to 3.0 mg/kg, clonal expansion of both CD4+ and CD8+ T cells in blood was seen between baseline and week 6. In the 0.1-3.0 mg/kg groups, partial responders had among the lowest normalized peripheral clonal expansion, particularly in CD8+ T cells.

The trial excluded patients who had a history of autoimmune disease or were on systemic immunosuppression. Peripheral blood for TCR sequencing was drawn from every dose cohort at baseline, at cycle 4 day 1 and at cycle 7 day 1. The samples were taken from a phase I, first-in-human, multicenter, open-label dose-escalation trial of ivuxolimab. Adults with locally advanced or metastatic head and neck squamous cell, hepatocellular, melanoma or renal cell carcinoma were enrolled in the trial. Before TCR sequencing, CD4+ T cells and CD8+ T cells from peripheral blood were sorted into separate populations.

Sequencing was performed on CD4+ or CD8+ T cells sorted from blood, taken in a trial of the OX40 agonist ivuxolimab. The TCR originated in an adult with an advanced solid tumor such as melanoma, head and neck, liver or kidney cancer. The V and J segments used are TRBV5-4 and TRBJ2-2; 8 junctional bases match TRBD1. The nucleotide sequence is TGTGCCAGCAGCTCGGGGACAGGAAACACCGGGGAGCTGTTTTTT. Its protein is CASSSGTGNTGELFF.